The rows below give T cell receptor beta chains drawn from one sample of a study of graft-versus-host responses after intestinal transplantation. Assay: immunoSEQ multiplex PCR; the TCRdb copy retains only in-frame clones and omits some. The sample lists some 21,000 clones; 50% to 65% were seen once. The sample here was alloreactive CD4+ T cells from a mixed lymphocyte reaction culture, taken before intestinal transplant. The source of these receptors is a human patient who received an intestinal transplant. The CDR3 runs from the conserved cysteine through the conserved F or W. The D gene is left open where the match is weak. Some rows mark clone size as missing; the rest say once, few, many or name a class of expanded clone.

d_gene	abundance	v_gene	j_gene	CDR3nt	CDR3aa
.	.	TRBV30	TRBJ2-5	TGTGCCTGGAGTGTCAGGAGGGAGACCCAGTACTTC	CAWSVRRETQYF
.	.	TRBV10-2	TRBJ1-1	TGCGCCAGCAGTAAACAGGGGAACACTGAAGCTTTCTTT	CASSKQGNTEAFF
TRBD2	few	TRBV14	TRBJ2-3	TGTGCCAGCAGCCAAGATAACCGGCTAGCGGGAACTCGTACGCAGTATTTT	CASSQDNRLAGTRTQYF
.	once	TRBV10-1	TRBJ2-1	TGCGCCAGCAGTGAGGGACTTGGGAACAATGAGCAGTTCTTC	CASSEGLGNNEQFF
.	.	TRBV18	TRBJ1-5	TGTGCCAGCTCACCAAGTTCATCCAGGGGAGGCAATCAGCCCCAGCATTTT	CASSPSSSRGGNQPQHF
TRBD2	.	TRBV19	TRBJ2-1	TGTGCCAGTAGTCTACGACTAGCGGGAGGCGGCAATGAGCAGTTCTTC	CASSLRLAGGGNEQFF
.	.	TRBV10-1	TRBJ2-2	TGCGCCAGAGCGGGTTTATGGATATTAAACACCGGGGAGCTGTTTTTT	CARAGLWILNTGELFF
.	.	TRBV7-2	TRBJ2-5	TGTGCCAGCAGCTTACCGGCTAGCTCGTCGACCCAGTACTTC	CASSLPASSSTQYF
TRBD2	few	TRBV7-3	TRBJ2-5	TGTGCCAGCAGCTCTAGCGGGAGGGCCCCAGAGACCCAGTACTTC	CASSSSGRAPETQYF
.	.	TRBV20-1	TRBJ2-3	TGCAGTGCCCCGGCGCGGGGTACGCAGTATTTT	CSAPARGTQYF
.	.	TRBV4-1	TRBJ2-5	TGCGCCAGCAGCCAAGATGGGGCAGGGCAAGAGACCCAGTACTTC	CASSQDGAGQETQYF
.	.	TRBV21-1	TRBJ2-5	TGTGCCAGCAGCTCCTCGGACAGGCAAGAGACCCAGTACTTC	CASSSSDRQETQYF
TRBD2	.	TRBV30	TRBJ2-1	TGTGCCTGGAGTGTACGTAGCGGGAGGTGGAGTGAGCAGTTCTTC	CAWSVRSGRWSEQFF
.	few	TRBV5-4	TRBJ1-3	TGTGCCAGCAGCTTGTCGTACGAGAGAAACACCATATATTTT	CASSLSYERNTIYF
.	.	TRBV6-6	TRBJ2-2	TGTGCCAGCAGTACATCCGGGGAGCTGTTTTTT	CASSTSGELFF
TRBD1	.	TRBV18	TRBJ1-3	TGTGCCAGCTCACCTTTAATTCGCCCGACAGGGGCTGGAAACACCATATATTTT	CASSPLIRPTGAGNTIYF
.	.	TRBV6-1	TRBJ2-2	TGTGCCAGCAGTGCTACCCCCGGACAGCCGAACACCGGGGAGCTGTTTTTT	CASSATPGQPNTGELFF
TRBD1	.	TRBV6-6	TRBJ1-1	TGTGCCAGCAGTTGGCAGGGGGCACGGAACACTGAAGCTTTCTTT	CASSWQGARNTEAFF
.	.	TRBV30	TRBJ1-3	TGTGCCTGGAAGAGGAACAGGTCTGGAAACACCATATATTTT	CAWKRNRSGNTIYF
.	once	TRBV9	TRBJ2-3	TGTGCCAGCAGCGTGTACAGCGGAGGCACAGATACGCAGTATTTT	CASSVYSGGTDTQYF
TRBD2	few	TRBV11-2	TRBJ2-3	TGTGCCAGCAGCCCCTGGACTAGCCCAGAGGATACGCAGTATTTT	CASSPWTSPEDTQYF
.	.	TRBV10-2	TRBJ2-3	TGCGCCAGCCACCGAACAAGCACAGATACGCAGTATTTT	CASHRTSTDTQYF
.	.	TRBV30	TRBJ1-6	TGTGCCTGGAGGGCATTCGCTAGCTCCTATAATTCACCCCTCCACTTT	CAWRAFASSYNSPLHF
.	few	TRBV6-5	TRBJ1-2	TGTGCCAGCAGATCCTCAGGGAAAGCCTATGGCTACACCTTC	CASRSSGKAYGYTF
.	few	TRBV10-2	TRBJ1-6	TGCGCCAGCACGGGGGACGGGGGTTCACCCCTCCACTTT	CASTGDGGSPLHF
.	.	TRBV11-3	TRBJ2-2	TGTGCCAGCAGCCCCTCGACTGCTCCCGGGGAGCTGTTTTTT	CASSPSTAPGELFF
.	.	TRBV5-1	TRBJ2-7	TGCGCCAGCAGCTTTAAGGGAGGCGAGCAGTACTTC	CASSFKGGEQYF
TRBD1	.	TRBV19	TRBJ1-5	TGTGCCAGTAGTCCCATGGACAGGGGTAATCAGCCCCAGCATTTT	CASSPMDRGNQPQHF
.	few	TRBV18	TRBJ2-3	TGTGCCAGCTCGAGTCCTCATGGCACAGATACGCAGTATTTT	CASSSPHGTDTQYF
.	.	TRBV28	TRBJ1-2	TGTGCCAGCACCTCCGGGTTACCCCTTGGCTACACCTTC	CASTSGLPLGYTF
TRBD2	.	TRBV27	TRBJ2-1	TGTGCCAGCAGTTTCCGAACTAGCGGGACTAGCGGGAGGGATGAGCAGTTCTTC	CASSFRTSGTSGRDEQFF
TRBD1	.	TRBV19	TRBJ1-5	TGTGCCAGTAGTTCGCCGGGACAGGGGAAAGTTTGGCCCCAGCATTTT	CASSSPGQGKVWPQHF
.	few	TRBV5-1	TRBJ1-6	TGCGCCAGCAGCTGGTACCGGGGGACGAATTCACCCCTCCACTTT	CASSWYRGTNSPLHF
.	.	TRBV7-9	TRBJ2-1	TGTGCCAGCAGCTTAGACTATGAGAATGAGCAGTTCTTC	CASSLDYENEQFF
TRBD1	.	TRBV18	TRBJ2-1	TGTGCCAGCTCACCAGGGACAGGGGCATACAATGAGCAGTTCTTC	CASSPGTGAYNEQFF
TRBD1	.	TRBV9	TRBJ1-2	TGTGCCAGCAGCGTGTGGACAGGGGATGGCTACACCTTC	CASSVWTGDGYTF
TRBD1	.	TRBV5-1	TRBJ1-4	TGCGCCAGCAGCCCATACGGGGACAGGGGAGGTGAAAAACTGTTTTTT	CASSPYGDRGGEKLFF
.	.	TRBV5-4	TRBJ2-5	TGTGCCAGCAGCTTGGGACTGACGCAAGAGACCCAGTACTTC	CASSLGLTQETQYF
TRBD1	.	TRBV5-4	TRBJ2-3	TGTGCCAGCAGCCCCCAGCCGAGACAGGGGGGTTCTGTCACAGATACGCAGTATTTT	CASSPQPRQGGSVTDTQYF
.	.	TRBV9	TRBJ1-1	TGTGCCAGCAGCCCTTCCAGGGTATTGAACACTGAAGCTTTCTTT	CASSPSRVLNTEAFF
TRBD2	.	TRBV28	TRBJ2-6	TGTGCCAGCAAGACCTTGGGACTAGCGGGCTCTGGGGCCAACGTCCTGACTTTC	CASKTLGLAGSGANVLTF
TRBD2	.	TRBV6-5	TRBJ2-7	TGTGCCAGCAGGACTTCTAGCGGGGTCTACGAGCAGTACTTC	CASRTSSGVYEQYF
.	.	TRBV5-1	TRBJ1-1	TGCGCCAGCAGCTCCTTGGGGGGACGGTACACTGAAGCTTTCTTT	CASSSLGGRYTEAFF
TRBD1	medium-sized	TRBV4-1	TRBJ1-5	TGCGCCAGCAGCACCGGGCAGGGGGGTAATAGCAATCAGCCCCAGCATTTT	CASSTGQGGNSNQPQHF
.	few	TRBV5-1	TRBJ2-7	TGCGCCAGCAGCTTGTTATGGGCAGGGGCGGGCGAGCAGTACTTC	CASSLLWAGAGEQYF
.	.	TRBV9	TRBJ2-3	TGTGCCAGCAGCGTAAGACAGGTAACAGATACGCAGTATTTT	CASSVRQVTDTQYF
.	.	TRBV6-6	TRBJ1-1	TGTGCCAGCAGTTACTCGAGGGGGGGGAGGACTGAAGCTTTCTTT	CASSYSRGGRTEAFF
TRBD1	.	TRBV10-2	TRBJ1-5	TGCGCCAGCGGATTGACAGGGGGCAATCAGCCCCAGCATTTT	CASGLTGGNQPQHF
.	few	TRBV19	TRBJ1-1	TGTGCCAGTAGTACCCTCCCTCTCTCCAGGAACACTGAAGCTTTCTTT	CASSTLPLSRNTEAFF
.	.	TRBV27	TRBJ2-7	TGTGCCAGCAGTTTACAACGGCCGACTCAGAAAAACTACGAGCAGTACTTC	CASSLQRPTQKNYEQYF
.	.	TRBV2	TRBJ1-1	TGTGCCAGCAGCTTACAAGGGGTGGGCACTGAAGCTTTCTTT	CASSLQGVGTEAFF
.	.	TRBV28	TRBJ2-7	TGTGCCAGCAGTTGGGCCCTATCCCTCTACGAGCAGTACTTC	CASSWALSLYEQYF
.	.	TRBV18	TRBJ2-7	TGTGCCAGCTCAGGGACTGCCTACGAGCAGTACTTC	CASSGTAYEQYF
.	.	TRBV18	TRBJ2-3	TGTGCCAGCTCACCCCACCCCAGGGTCTGGGATACGCAGTATTTT	CASSPHPRVWDTQYF
.	few	TRBV7-2	TRBJ1-5	TGTGCCAGCAGCTTAGAACATTATCTGCAGCCCCAGCATTTT	CASSLEHYLQPQHF
.	.	TRBV9	TRBJ1-2	TGTGCCAGCAGCGTAGGAATAGCGGGGGGCTATGGCTACACCTTC	CASSVGIAGGYGYTF
TRBD1	.	TRBV6-7	TRBJ2-7	TGTGCCAGAAGACAGGGCTCCTACGAGCAGTACTTC	CARRQGSYEQYF